Presented here are 32 T cell receptor beta chains from one specimen sequenced in a study of T-cell memory formation after mild COVID-19. One entry per CDR3 protein results from TCRdb running MiXCR on the 5' RACE reads. The data show 450,000 to 650,000 distinct CDR3 sequences, about 20% seen once. The sample comprised PBMCs or a T cell subset sorted from them (not recorded which). Every receptor here comes from an adult woman who had mild COVID-19 (a few samples of this study predate the infection). Cell type and time point are not known.

This clonotype has a handful of counts. The V gene is TRBV12-3 or TRBV12-4, the J gene TRBJ1-5; D gene uncertain. Trimming left V 2 bases short and J 0 bases short, with 8 bases between. CDR3 length equals 15 residues. The CDR3 protein is CASSLKQPSNQPQHF. In DNA form, the CDR3 reads TGTGCCAGCAGTTTAAAGCAGCCTAGCAATCAGCCCCAGCATTTT.

This clonotype was observed a handful of times. This chain connects TRBV6-5 to TRBJ1-5; D ambiguous. This CDR3 is built from 16 residues. CDR1 and CDR2 from the germline V gene are MNHEY and SVGAGI. Trimming pared 2 bases from V and 3 bases from J, leaving 14 bases between. DNA for the CDR3: TGTGCCAGCAGTTACCTCGGGCCGGCCCTCAATCAGCCCCAGCATTTT. Translated: CASSYLGPALNQPQHF.

This chain joins TRBV24-1 and TRBJ2-5; D unresolved. CDR1 is KGHDR, CDR2 SFDVKD, per germline. V was cut by 3 bases and J by 0 bases, with 4 bases left in between. The CDR3 loop spans 13 amino acids. The CDR3 sequence: CATSDMYQETQYF. The CDR3 DNA follows: TGTGCCACCAGTGATATGTACCAAGAGACCCAGTACTTC.

J is TRBJ2-1 and V is TRBV12-3 or TRBV12-4; 7 bases are shared with TRBD2. The V gene end was trimmed by 6 bases and the J gene end by 9 bases; junction bases not matched to a gene: 5. This CDR3 is 12 amino acids long. CDR3 nucleotides: TGTGCCAGCAGAAAGGGCGGGGGTGAGCAGTTCTTC. It specifies CASRKGGGEQFF.

The chain combines TRBV11-2 with TRBJ2-1, with 16 nucleotides matching TRBD2. Per germline, CDR1 SGHAT and CDR2 FQNNGV. The trim removed 5 bases at V and 10 bases at J, leaving 8 bases unmatched. The CDR3 sequence is 16 residues long. The CDR3 DNA reads as TGTGCCAGCAGCCTCGGGACTAGCGGGAGGGCCTGGGAGCAGTTCTTC. Residues: CASSLGTSGRAWEQFF.

The CDR3 DNA sequence: TGTGCCAGCAGCCACTCGGGACGGAGCTACAATGAGCAGTTCTTC. Translation gives CASSHSGRSYNEQFF. The chain recombines TRBV7-9 with TRBJ2-1, with D perhaps given as TRBD1 or TRBD2 (5 bases each). This CDR3 spans 15 amino acids. Germline assignment: CDR1 SEHNR and CDR2 FQNEAQ (reference sequence). V was trimmed by 5 bases and J by 3 bases, leaving 14 bases between them.

The chain combines TRBV6-5 with TRBJ2-5, with 7 positions matching TRBD1. After removal of 1 base from V and 2 bases from J, the junction contained 1 base not matched to a gene. This CDR3 has 14 residues. CDR1 MNHEY and CDR2 SVGAGI come from the germline V gene. CDR3 coding DNA: TGTGCCAGCAGTTACTTCAGGGGGCAAGAGACCCAGTACTTC. Amino acid sequence: CASSYFRGQETQYF.

This clonotype was seen more than once but under ten times. J is TRBJ2-7 and V is TRBV10-3; 9 nucleotides align to TRBD1. Germline values: CDR1 ENHRY, CDR2 SYGVKD. This CDR3 spans 13 amino acids. The J segment lost 7 bases and the V segment lost 10 bases, leaving 11 bases of the junction unmatched. The CDR3 reads CATLLGQGGEQYF. The CDR3, as DNA: TGTGCCACGCTCTTGGGACAGGGTGGTGAGCAGTACTTC.

This clonotype was recorded at least ten times. V and J are TRBV7-2 and TRBJ2-5; D uncertain. With 5 bases removed from V and 5 bases from J, the gap between germline ends came to 12 bases. The germline gives CDR1 SGHTA, CDR2 FQGNSA. There are 13 residues in the CDR3. The DNA for the CDR3 is TGTGCCAGCAGCCCCAACCCCCGGGAGACCCAGTACTTC. It specifies CASSPNPRETQYF.

The chain uses TRBV20-1 and TRBJ2-7; D gene uncertain. The germline gives CDR1 DFQATT, CDR2 SNEGSKA (reference sequence). The CDR3 totals 15 residues. Trimming took 0 bases from V and 3 from J, leaving 15 bases between them. The CDR3: CSARDASVTLYEQYF. CDR3 bases: TGCAGTGCTAGAGACGCAAGCGTGACTCTCTACGAGCAGTACTTC.

This clonotype was seen more than once but under ten times. The gene calls are TRBV7-4 and TRBJ2-3, with 7 bases fitting TRBD2. The J segment lost 2 bases and the V segment lost 5 bases, leaving 7 bases of the junction unmatched. Germline V gives CDR1 SGHVT, CDR2 SQSDAQ. There are 15 residues in the CDR3. CDR3 amino acids: CASSLRLASTDTQYF. CDR3 nucleotides: TGTGCCAGCAGCCTACGACTAGCCTCCACAGATACGCAGTATTTT.

This clonotype was seen a handful of times. The chain recombines TRBV5-1 with TRBJ2-5; D remains unclear. Looked up from germline, CDR1 is SGHRS and CDR2 is YFSETQ. Trimming removed 5 bases at V and 5 bases at J, with 16 bases between. This CDR3 region has 14 residues. CDR3 in amino acids: CASRAGFARETQYF. For the CDR3, the DNA is TGCGCCAGCAGGGCCGGGTTTGCCAGGGAGACCCAGTACTTC.

V usage is TRBV7-3 and J usage is TRBJ2-1; the match to TRBD2 covers 8 bases. The CDR3 sequence is 14 residues long. The V gene's germline CDR1 is SGHTA and CDR2 FQGTGA. Trimming cost V 5 bases and J 8 bases; bases outside gene matches: 8. Here the CDR3 DNA reads TGTGCCAGCAGCCCGGGACTAGGGTACGATGAGCAGTTCTTC. It is translated as CASSPGLGYDEQFF.

This chain connects TRBV9 to TRBJ1-2; D is perhaps TRBD1 (5 bases). Germline V CDR1 and CDR2: SGDLS, YYNGEE. V lost 2 bases, J lost 7 bases, and 21 bases lay in between. The CDR3 contains 16 residues. The CDR3 bases are TGTGCCAGCAGCGTTGGGACTGGCCTTGCCGTAGGTGGCTACACCTTC. Protein: CASSVGTGLAVGGYTF. The full variable domain, its missing parts supplied by reference TRBV9 and TRBJ1-2, is DSGVTQTPKHLITATGQRVTLRCSPRSGDLSVYWYQQSLDQGLQFLIQYYNGEERAKGNILERFSAQQFPDLHSELNLSSLELGDSALYFCASSVGTGLAVGGYTFGSGTRLTVV.

The chain joins TRBV9 to TRBJ1-4; D is unresolved. The CDR3 is 17 residues long. The germline V and J ends were trimmed by 0 bases and 4 bases, with 16 bases remaining between them. Germline V gives CDR1 SGDLS, CDR2 YYNGEE. The CDR3 loop is CASSVGTAAYLNEKLFF. CDR3 bases: TGTGCCAGCAGCGTAGGGACGGCAGCCTACCTTAATGAAAAACTGTTTTTT. The variable domain in full, with the rest retrieved from reference TRBV9 and TRBJ1-4, is DSGVTQTPKHLITATGQRVTLRCSPRSGDLSVYWYQQSLDQGLQFLIQYYNGEERAKGNILERFSAQQFPDLHSELNLSSLELGDSALYFCASSVGTAAYLNEKLFFGSGTQLSVL.

This clonotype was counted between two and nine times. This chain connects TRBV27 to TRBJ1-5, with 8 bases lining up with TRBD1. There are 15 residues in the CDR3. The junction had 12 bases not matched to a gene; V was cut back by 5 bases and J by 9 bases. Looked up from germline, CDR1 is MNHEY and CDR2 is SMNVEV (reference sequence). The chain's CDR3 is CASSKDGQGIWPQHF. CDR3 nucleotide sequence: TGTGCCAGCAGTAAAGACGGACAGGGTATTTGGCCCCAGCATTTT.

V usage is TRBV12-3 or TRBV12-4 and J usage is TRBJ2-5, with unresolved D. The CDR3 runs to 12 residues. The V end was cut by 3 bases, the J end by 3 bases, with 5 bases between. Here the CDR3 DNA reads TGTGCCAGCAGTTTTAACGAAGAGACCCAGTACTTC. It specifies CASSFNEETQYF.

The V and J genes are TRBV29-1 and TRBJ2-3; D uncertain. The CDR3 spans 15 residues. CDR1 and CDR2 (germline): SQVTM, ANQGSEA. Trimming pared 3 bases from V and 0 bases from J, leaving 13 bases between. CDR3 loop: CSVDSAEDSTDTQYF. Written as DNA, the CDR3 is TGCAGCGTTGATTCGGCGGAAGATAGCACAGATACGCAGTATTTT.

This clonotype was detected only a few times. The rearrangement joins TRBV6-2 or TRBV6-3 to TRBJ1-5; 8 nucleotides align to TRBD1. The CDR3 totals 15 residues. CDR1 and CDR2 from the germline V gene are MNHEY and SVGEGT. V shed 5 bases, J shed 4 bases, and the junction held 7 bases outside the gene matches. The CDR3 DNA reads as TGTGCCAGCAGTACAACCGGACAGGGAAATCAGCCCCAGCATTTT. As protein: CASSTTGQGNQPQHF.

This rearrangement joins TRBV19 to TRBJ1-2; 8 bases map to TRBD1. Germline CDR1 LNHDA, CDR2 SQIVND (reference sequence). The junction had 12 bases not matched to a gene; V was cut back by 2 bases and J by 4 bases. CDR3 length: 17 amino acids. The CDR3 DNA sequence: TGTGCCAGTAGTATATTGTCAGGGGGCCTGGTTAGCTATGGCTACACCTTC. Its translation is CASSILSGGLVSYGYTF.

This clonotype has more than one count but fewer than ten. The rearrangement links TRBV7-9 to TRBJ2-7; 11 nucleotides line up with TRBD1. Trimming removed 6 bases from V and 7 bases from J; junction bases left unmatched: 8. Germline V gives CDR1 SEHNR, CDR2 FQNEAQ (reference sequence). The length of the CDR3 is 14 residues. CDR3: CASRRTGGAGEQYF. The CDR3 DNA reads as TGTGCCAGCAGAAGGACAGGGGGCGCGGGTGAGCAGTACTTC.

This clonotype occurred a few times. This chain connects TRBV7-9 to TRBJ2-7; a possible D gene is TRBD2 (5 bases). The germline gives CDR1 SEHNR, CDR2 FQNEAQ (reference sequence). V lost 6 bases to trimming and J lost 2 bases, with 11 bases between them. The CDR3 extends over 13 amino acids. In DNA form, the CDR3 reads TGTGCCAGCAGTCGAGGGTCGCCCTACGAGCAGTACTTC. Protein: CASSRGSPYEQYF.

This clonotype was counted only a few times. The V and J genes are TRBV30 and TRBJ1-1; 8 bases are a match to TRBD1. The germline gives CDR1 GTSNPN, CDR2 SVGIG (reference sequence). The V gene end was trimmed by 5 bases and the J gene end by 1 base; junction bases not matched to a gene: 0. The CDR3 loop spans 12 amino acids. The CDR3: CAWDRGNTEAFF. CDR3 coding DNA: TGTGCCTGGGACAGGGGGAACACTGAAGCTTTCTTT.

The table lists this clonotype with a few counts. J is TRBJ1-5 and V is TRBV27; D might be TRBD1 (6 bases). V gave up 5 bases and J gave up 2 bases, with 16 bases separating them. The CDR3 spans 16 residues. Per germline, CDR1 MNHEY and CDR2 SMNVEV (reference sequence). CDR3 region: CASSTRYAGGNQPQHF. The CDR3 nucleotides are TGTGCCAGCAGTACCCGTTACGCAGGGGGCAATCAGCCCCAGCATTTT.

The chain couples TRBV7-7 to TRBJ2-5; a possible D gene is TRBD2 (6 bases). V was clipped by 5 bases and J by 5 bases, with 27 bases between them. Germline assignment: CDR1 SSHAT and CDR2 FNYEAQ (reference sequence). The CDR3 is 18 residues long. The CDR3 here is CASSTVGGAGSTWETQYF. The CDR3 DNA sequence: TGTGCCAGCAGCACAGTGGGCGGGGCGGGGTCAACGTGGGAGACCCAGTACTTC. Full variable domain (remainder filled in from reference TRBV7-7 and TRBJ2-5): GAGVSQSPRYKVTKRGQDVTLRCDPISSHATLYWYQQALGQGPEFLTYFNYEAQPDKSGLPSDRFSAERPEGSISTLTIQRTEQRDSAMYRCASSTVGGAGSTWETQYFGPGTRLLVL.

V and J are TRBV18 and TRBJ2-1, with no clear D. Trimming cost V 8 bases and J 0 bases, with 5 bases left between them. This CDR3 spans 12 amino acids. Germline V lookup: CDR1 KGHSH, CDR2 LQKENI. The CDR3 nucleotides are TGTGCCAGCACCGACTCCTACAATGAGCAGTTCTTC. Protein sequence: CASTDSYNEQFF.

The J gene is TRBJ2-3, the V gene TRBV24-1; D not certain. CDR3 length: 13 amino acids. V was shortened by 8 bases and J by 0 bases, with 8 bases between the two germline ends. From germline, CDR1 is KGHDR and CDR2 SFDVKD. The CDR3 region is CATNPGSTDTQYF. The CDR3, as DNA: TGTGCCACCAACCCCGGGAGCACAGATACGCAGTATTTT.

The V call is TRBV3-1, the J call TRBJ1-1; D might be TRBD1 (5 bases). The germline V gene has CDR1 LGHDT and CDR2 YNNKEL (reference sequence). V was trimmed by 4 bases and J by 3 bases, leaving 18 bases between them. This CDR3 has 16 amino acids. CDR3 DNA sequence: TGTGCCAGCAGCCCCCTACCCGGGACGGAACACACTGAAGCTTTCTTT. Translated, it gives CASSPLPGTEHTEAFF. Based on the CDR3 plus reference TRBV3-1 and TRBJ1-1, the full variable domain is DTAVSQTPKYLVTQMGNDKSIKCEQNLGHDTMYWYKQDSKKFLKIMFSYNNKELIINETVPNRFSPKSPDKAHLNLHINSLELGDSAVYFCASSPLPGTEHTEAFFGQGTRLTVV.

The chain combines TRBV19 with TRBJ1-5; D gene ambiguous. Trimming stripped 3 bases from V and 7 bases from J, with 13 bases between. CDR3 length: 14 residues. The germline V gene has CDR1 LNHDA and CDR2 SQIVND (reference sequence). In nucleotides, the CDR3 is TGTGCCAGTAGTATGCCTCGAACTAGCCAGCCCCAGCATTTT. Translation gives CASSMPRTSQPQHF.

This clonotype has more than one count but fewer than ten. The chain is built from TRBV6-5 and TRBJ2-7; D gene unclear. Germline assignment: CDR1 MNHEY and CDR2 SVGAGI. The V end was cut by 2 bases, the J end by 0 bases, with 8 bases between. The CDR3 covers 14 residues. The CDR3, as DNA: TGTGCCAGCAGTTACGTTAAAGACTCCTACGAGCAGTACTTC. This translates into CASSYVKDSYEQYF.

The V and J genes are TRBV12-3 or TRBV12-4 and TRBJ2-1, with 9 positions matching TRBD1. The V and J ends lost 5 bases and 5 bases, in that order; junction bases with no gene match: 10. This CDR3 comprises 16 residues. The CDR3 coding sequence is TGTGCCAGCAGTGAGATCCGGACAGGGGTCCACAATGAGCAGTTCTTC. Its translation: CASSEIRTGVHNEQFF.

The chain is built from TRBV5-1 and TRBJ2-2; 9 nucleotides line up with TRBD2. V lost 0 bases, J lost 4 bases, and 4 bases stayed unmatched. CDR3 length: 16 residues. Germline-derived CDR1 and CDR2 are SGHRS and YFSETQ. The chain's CDR3 is CASSLGLADGTGELFF. The DNA of the CDR3 is TGCGCCAGCAGCTTGGGACTAGCGGACGGCACCGGGGAGCTGTTTTTT.